The 7 T cell receptor beta chains below all came from one sample that was sequenced in a study of cytomegalovirus exposure and HLA in healthy donors. The PCR employed 60 Vbeta primers together with 13 Jbeta primers. Data came from immunoSEQ multiplex PCR; TCRdb stores just in-frame clones and leaves some out. The sample comprises under 95,000 clones, roughly 83% of which are singletons, and under 15% rests with the top ten. The sequenced sample consisted of PBMCs. The origin of the receptors is a woman between 40 and 50 years old in good health and CMV-seropositive.

This chain connects TRBV29-1 to TRBJ1-5; TRBD1 is a possible D gene (5 bases). CDR3 length: 13 amino acids. Trimming took off 3 bases at V and 7 bases at J, with 13 bases between the two ends. Germline values: CDR1 SQVTM, CDR2 ANQGSEA. This chain's CDR3 is CSVEKGRTQPQHF. CDR3 nucleotide sequence: TGCAGCGTTGAGAAGGGGAGGACGCAGCCCCAGCATTTT.

The chain links TRBV4-2 to TRBJ2-6; D might be TRBD2 (6 bases). Trimming cost V 0 bases and J 1 base, with 10 bases left between them. This CDR3 has 17 amino acids. Germline CDR1 reads LGHNA; CDR2 reads YNFKEQ. CDR3 nucleotide sequence: TGTGCCAGCAGCCAAGAGTGGGCGGGGTCTGGGGCCAACGTCCTGACTTTC. Its protein product is CASSQEWAGSGANVLTF.

This clone was counted a single time. The rearrangement uses TRBV9 and TRBJ2-1; 12 nucleotides agree with TRBD2. After removal of 3 bases from V and 8 bases from J, the junction contained 9 bases not matched to a gene. This CDR3 has 16 residues. Germline lookup yields CDR1 SGDLS and CDR2 YYNGEE. CDR3: CASSDPGTSGLDEQFF. CDR3 DNA sequence: TGTGCCAGCAGCGACCCCGGGACTAGCGGGTTAGATGAGCAGTTCTTC.

The chain employs TRBV10-1 and TRBJ1-2, with 9 bases lining up with TRBD1. The V and J ends lost 4 bases and 5 bases, in that order; junction bases with no gene match: 5. Germline CDR1 WNHNN, CDR2 SYGVQD (reference sequence). The CDR3 sequence is 14 residues long. CDR3 bases: TGCGCCAGCAGTGGTGGGACAGGGCGTTATGGCTACACCTTC. Translated: CASSGGTGRYGYTF.

V is TRBV19 and J is TRBJ1-2, with TRBD1 matching 11 bases. CDR3 length: 14 amino acids. Germline V gene lookup returns CDR1 LNHDA and CDR2 SQIVND (reference sequence). V gave up 7 bases and J gave up 8 bases; unmatched junction bases: 9. The CDR3 DNA is TGTGCCAGTAACCAGGACAGGGGGCTTGGAGGCTACACCTTC. It translates to CASNQDRGLGGYTF.

This clone has a single count. The rearrangement links TRBV4-3 to TRBJ2-7; 9 bases match TRBD2. The CDR3 is 15 amino acids. The V gene's germline CDR1 is LGHNA and CDR2 YSLEER. The V gene end was trimmed by 1 base and the J gene end by 2 bases; junction bases not matched to a gene: 3. In nucleotides, the CDR3 is TGCGCCAGCAGCCAAGGCGCTAGCGGGACCTACGAGCAGTACTTC. This sequence encodes CASSQGASGTYEQYF.

The genes are TRBV15 and TRBJ2-1; D ambiguous. The germline V gene has CDR1 LNHNV and CDR2 YYDKDF (reference sequence). V dropped 1 base and J dropped 1 base, with 11 bases sitting between them. This CDR3 has 16 amino acids. The CDR3 spells CATSRGSGNSYNEQFF. The CDR3 nucleotides are TGTGCCACCAGCAGAGGTTCAGGAAATTCCTACAATGAGCAGTTCTTC. Based on the CDR3 plus reference TRBV15 and TRBJ2-1, the full variable domain is DAMVIQNPRYQVTQFGKPVTLSCSQTLNHNVMYWYQQKSSQAPKLLFHYYDKDFNNEADTPDNFQSRRPNTSFCFLDIRSPGLGDTAMYLCATSRGSGNSYNEQFFGPGTRLTVL.